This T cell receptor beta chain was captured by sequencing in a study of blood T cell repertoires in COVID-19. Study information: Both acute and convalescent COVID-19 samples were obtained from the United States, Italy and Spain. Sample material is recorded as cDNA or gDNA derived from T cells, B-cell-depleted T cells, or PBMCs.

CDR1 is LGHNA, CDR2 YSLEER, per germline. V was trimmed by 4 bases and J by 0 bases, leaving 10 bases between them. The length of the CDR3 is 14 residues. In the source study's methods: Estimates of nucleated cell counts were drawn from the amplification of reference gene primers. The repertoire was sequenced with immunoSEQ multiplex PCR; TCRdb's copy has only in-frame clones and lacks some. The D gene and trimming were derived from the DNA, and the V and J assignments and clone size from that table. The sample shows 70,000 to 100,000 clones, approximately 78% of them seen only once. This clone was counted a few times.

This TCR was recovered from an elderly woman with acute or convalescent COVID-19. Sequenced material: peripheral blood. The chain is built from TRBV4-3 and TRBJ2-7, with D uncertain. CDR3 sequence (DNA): TGCGCCAGCAGCCGAGCACGGAGCTCCTACGAGCAGTACTTC. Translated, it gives CASSRARSSYEQYF.